This TCR beta chain derives from a study of blood T cell repertoires in COVID-19. Across the whole study: The United States, Italy and Spain supplied acute and convalescent COVID-19 samples.

Method: immunoSEQ multiplex PCR; TCRdb's copy keeps in-frame clones and lacks some. The table has some 120,000 clones, more than 80% seen once. Germline lookup yields CDR1 GTSNPN and CDR2 SVGIG (reference sequence). This CDR3 is built from 17 residues. Trimming cost V 3 bases and J 4 bases; bases outside gene matches: 15. Sequencing was performed on peripheral blood. The sequence was obtained from a human donor in a cohort sampled during active COVID-19. V and J are TRBV30 and TRBJ1-2; 9 bases match TRBD1. This chain's CDR3 is CAWSPPAGTGKFYGYTF. CDR3 nucleotides: TGTGCCTGGAGCCCACCAGCCGGGACAGGGAAGTTCTATGGCTACACCTTC.